The 12 T cell receptor beta chains reported below all come from one sample, sequenced in a study of T cell changes during pregnancy in multiple sclerosis. Here immunoSEQ multiplex PCR was the method, and the copy in TCRdb shows in-frame clones only, minus some. The repertoire holds tens of thousands of clones, 80% to 95% seen once, with around 0.93% in the top ten. The sequencing used peripheral blood, collected in the first trimester of pregnancy. Receptor source: a female donor with multiple sclerosis, enrolled in a pregnancy study.

The rearrangement links TRBV7-2 to TRBJ1-1, with D unresolved. Looked up from germline, CDR1 is SGHTA and CDR2 is FQGNSA. The CDR3 consists of 14 residues. Deletions cut 0 bases from V and 0 bases from J, with 5 bases between. The CDR3 bases are TGTGCCAGCAGCTTAGCACAGATGAACACTGAAGCTTTCTTT. It yields the protein CASSLAQMNTEAFF.

V usage is TRBV9 and J usage is TRBJ2-7; 8 nucleotides align to TRBD2. V dropped 0 bases and J dropped 2; count of bases not matched to a gene: 7. Germline V gene data show CDR1 as SGDLS and CDR2 as YYNGEE. This CDR3 spans 16 amino acids. The CDR3 region has the DNA TGTGCCAGCAGCGTAGCCGGCGGGGGGCCGCCCTACGAGCAGTACTTC. The encoded protein is CASSVAGGGPPYEQYF. Based on the CDR3 plus reference TRBV9 and TRBJ2-7, the full variable domain is DSGVTQTPKHLITATGQRVTLRCSPRSGDLSVYWYQQSLDQGLQFLIQYYNGEERAKGNILERFSAQQFPDLHSELNLSSLELGDSALYFCASSVAGGGPPYEQYFGPGTRLTVT.

The V call is TRBV5-6, the J call TRBJ1-5, with D perhaps matching TRBD1 (5 bases). The CDR3 has 15 amino acids. Germline-derived CDR1 and CDR2 are SGHDT and YYEEEE. V was clipped by 5 bases and J by 0 bases, with 12 bases between them. The CDR3 nucleotides read TGTGCCAGCAGGCCCTGGGGACTTAGCAATCAGCCCCAGCATTTT. Translating gives CASRPWGLSNQPQHF.

The rearrangement joins TRBV7-2 to TRBJ2-7; D is possibly TRBD2 (6 bases). This CDR3 contains 12 residues. Germline lookup yields CDR1 SGHTA and CDR2 FQGNSA. Trimming shortened V by 5 bases and J by 6 bases, and 11 bases separated the two germline ends. The CDR3 spells CASSIRGGEQYF. The CDR3, as DNA: TGTGCCAGCAGCATTAGGGGAGGCGAGCAGTACTTC.

V is TRBV6-1 and J is TRBJ1-6; 8 nucleotides align to TRBD1. With 1 base clipped from V and 0 bases from J, the junction kept 5 bases outside the gene matches. Per germline, CDR1 MNHNS and CDR2 SASEGT. The length of the CDR3 is 18 residues. The CDR3 protein is CASSEDRGWTSYNSPLHF. The CDR3 DNA follows: TGTGCCAGCAGTGAAGACAGGGGGTGGACCTCCTATAATTCACCCCTCCACTTT.

The chain has TRBV5-8 and TRBJ1-6, with D perhaps matching TRBD1 (5 bases). Germline CDR1 SGHTS, CDR2 YDEGEE. The CDR3 covers 15 residues. Trimming left V 6 bases short and J 8 bases short, with 18 bases between. For the CDR3, the DNA is TGTGCCAGCAAACGTAGGGGAATTCGGTATTCACCCCTCCACTTT. This gives the protein CASKRRGIRYSPLHF.

This chain uses TRBV27 with TRBJ2-7; 8 bases agree with TRBD1. Germline lookup yields CDR1 MNHEY and CDR2 SMNVEV (reference sequence). The CDR3 extends over 15 amino acids. With 6 bases clipped from V and 0 bases from J, the junction kept 7 bases outside the gene matches. The CDR3 sequence: CASSQQGGASYEQYF. The CDR3 DNA follows: TGTGCCAGCAGCCAACAGGGGGGTGCCTCCTACGAGCAGTACTTC.

V usage is TRBV9 and J usage is TRBJ1-1; D is perhaps TRBD1 (6 bases). The germline V and J ends were trimmed by 4 bases and 0 bases, with 13 bases remaining between them. Germline assignment: CDR1 SGDLS and CDR2 YYNGEE. The CDR3 length is 15 residues. The CDR3: CASSPRTDMNTEAFF. CDR3 coding DNA: TGTGCCAGCAGCCCCCGGACAGACATGAACACTGAAGCTTTCTTT.

This sequence joins TRBV7-3 and TRBJ1-3; the D is unclear. This CDR3 has 10 amino acids. The V and J ends lost 5 bases and 9 bases respectively, with 5 bases between them. Per germline, CDR1 SGHTA and CDR2 FQGTGA. The CDR3 coding sequence is TGTGCCAGCAGCGAGAGCACCATATATTTT. Its protein is CASSESTIYF. The full variable domain, in which reference TRBV7-3 and TRBJ1-3 provide the parts outside the CDR3, is GAGVSQTPSNKVTEKGKYVELRCDPISGHTALYWYRQSLGQGPEFLIYFQGTGAADDSGLPNDRFFAVRPEGSVSTLKIQRTERGDSAVYLCASSESTIYFGEGSWLTVV.

The chain combines TRBV29-1 with TRBJ1-6; D gene uncertain. The CDR3 totals 13 residues. Trimming stripped 7 bases from V and 5 bases from J, with 12 bases between. Per germline, CDR1 SQVTM and CDR2 ANQGSEA. This CDR3 reads CSAATGNNSPLHF. DNA of the CDR3: TGCAGCGCAGCGACGGGAAATAATTCACCCCTCCACTTT.

Only a few counts were recorded for this clone. V gene TRBV4-2 combines with J gene TRBJ1-1; 7 positions match TRBD1. The CDR3 runs to 14 residues. Germline V CDR1 and CDR2: LGHNA, YNFKEQ. J gave up 3 bases and V 1 base, and 2 bases lay outside the gene matches. CDR3 DNA sequence: TGTGCCAGCAGCCAAGCCGACAGGGACACTGAAGCTTTCTTT. This gives the protein CASSQADRDTEAFF.

The J gene is TRBJ2-6, the V gene TRBV15; D gene unclear. The CDR3 is 15 residues long. CDR1 is LNHNV and CDR2 is YYDKDF in the germline V gene (reference sequence). V gave up 1 base and J gave up 0 bases, with 4 bases separating them. In DNA form, the CDR3 reads TGTGCCACCAGCAGAGGCGGCTCTGGGGCCAACGTCCTGACTTTC. Encoded protein: CATSRGGSGANVLTF.